This T cell receptor beta chain was captured by sequencing in a study of blood T cells in healthy people across ages. The CDR3 totals 14 residues. V dropped 6 bases and J dropped 5 bases, with 16 bases sitting between them. Germline V gene sequence: CDR1 MNHEY, CDR2 SVGEGT. For the second PCR, which ran for about 7 to 12 cycles, a sample-barcoded 5' primer and a J-beta primer mix were used. TCRdb reanalysed the 5' RACE reads using MiXCR and keeps one entry per CDR3 protein. The data hold about 2 million distinct CDR3 sequences, with 40% to 55% observed a single time. The source material was blood. The chain joins TRBV6-2 or TRBV6-3 to TRBJ1-2; D is possibly TRBD1 (6 bases). This TCR was recovered from a middle-aged woman in good health. This CDR3 is CASSSARQEYGYTF. CDR3 DNA sequence: TGTGCCAGCAGCTCCGCACGACAGGAATATGGCTACACCTTC.